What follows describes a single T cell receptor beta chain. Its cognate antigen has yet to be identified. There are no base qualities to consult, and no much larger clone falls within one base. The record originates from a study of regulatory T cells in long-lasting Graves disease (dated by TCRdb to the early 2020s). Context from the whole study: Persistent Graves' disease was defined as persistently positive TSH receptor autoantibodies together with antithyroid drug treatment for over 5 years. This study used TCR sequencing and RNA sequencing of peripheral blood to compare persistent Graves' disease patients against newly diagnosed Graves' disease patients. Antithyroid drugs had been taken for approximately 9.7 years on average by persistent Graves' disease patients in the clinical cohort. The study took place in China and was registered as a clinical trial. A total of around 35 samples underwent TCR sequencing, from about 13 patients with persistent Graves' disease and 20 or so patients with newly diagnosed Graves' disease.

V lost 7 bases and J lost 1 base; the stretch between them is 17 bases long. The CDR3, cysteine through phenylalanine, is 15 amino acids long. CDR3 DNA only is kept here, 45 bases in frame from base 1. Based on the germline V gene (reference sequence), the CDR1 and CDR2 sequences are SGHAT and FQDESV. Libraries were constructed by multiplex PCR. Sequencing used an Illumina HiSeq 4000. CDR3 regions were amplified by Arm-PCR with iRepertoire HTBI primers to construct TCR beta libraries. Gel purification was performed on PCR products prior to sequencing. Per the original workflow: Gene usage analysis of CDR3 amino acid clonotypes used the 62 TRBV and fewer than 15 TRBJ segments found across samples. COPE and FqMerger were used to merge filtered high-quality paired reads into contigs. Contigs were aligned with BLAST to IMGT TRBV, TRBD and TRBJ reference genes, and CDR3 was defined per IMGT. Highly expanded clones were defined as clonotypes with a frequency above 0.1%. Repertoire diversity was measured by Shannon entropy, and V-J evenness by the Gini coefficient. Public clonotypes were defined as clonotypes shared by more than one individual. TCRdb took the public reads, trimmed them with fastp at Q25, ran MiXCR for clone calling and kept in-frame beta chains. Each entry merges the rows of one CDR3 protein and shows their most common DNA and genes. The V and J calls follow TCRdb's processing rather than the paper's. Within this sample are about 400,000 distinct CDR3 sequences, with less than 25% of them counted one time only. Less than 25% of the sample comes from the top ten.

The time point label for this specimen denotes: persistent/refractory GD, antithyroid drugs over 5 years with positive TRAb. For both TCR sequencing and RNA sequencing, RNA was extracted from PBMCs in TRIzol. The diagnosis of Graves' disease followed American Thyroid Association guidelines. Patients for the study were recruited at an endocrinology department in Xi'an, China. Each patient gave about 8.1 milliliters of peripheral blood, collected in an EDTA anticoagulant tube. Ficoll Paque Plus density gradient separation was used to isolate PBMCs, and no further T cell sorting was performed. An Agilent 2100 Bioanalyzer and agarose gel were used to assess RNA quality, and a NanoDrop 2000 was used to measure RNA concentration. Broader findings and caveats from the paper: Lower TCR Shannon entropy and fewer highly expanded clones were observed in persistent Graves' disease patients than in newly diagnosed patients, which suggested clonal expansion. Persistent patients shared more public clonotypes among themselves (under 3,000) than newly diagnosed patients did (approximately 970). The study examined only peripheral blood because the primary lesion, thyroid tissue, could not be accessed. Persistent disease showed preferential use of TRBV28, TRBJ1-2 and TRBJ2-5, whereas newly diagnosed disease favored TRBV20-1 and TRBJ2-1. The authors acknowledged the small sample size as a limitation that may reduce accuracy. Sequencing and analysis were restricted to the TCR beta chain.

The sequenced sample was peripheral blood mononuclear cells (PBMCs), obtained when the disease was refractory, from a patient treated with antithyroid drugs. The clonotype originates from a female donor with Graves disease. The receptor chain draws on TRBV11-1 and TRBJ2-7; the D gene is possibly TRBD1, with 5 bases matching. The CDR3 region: CASTQDTGSSYEQYF. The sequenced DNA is TGTGCCAGCACTCAGGACACGGGTAGTTCCTACGAGCAGTACTTC.